The T cell receptor beta chain described here comes from a study of beta chain features in type 1 diabetes. Germline V gene lookup returns CDR1 SNHLY and CDR2 FYNNEI. CDR3 size: 18 residues. The ends were cut back, 3 bases at V and 0 bases at J, with 19 bases in the middle. Study observations and caveats: These data did not resolve whether HLA type affects TCRB rearrangement. For patients and controls alike, PCR might favor shorter templates to the same degree.

This clone was detected a few times. Its antigen is not known. Of the isolated RNA, all was reverse transcribed, and so the sequenced material was expressed TCRB transcripts. Profiling relied on immunoSEQ multiplex PCR, and the TCRdb table lists in-frame clones only, not all of them. The sample gives 450,000 or so clones, about an eighth of which show up once; more than 0.045% is in the top ten. The V gene is TRBV2, the J gene TRBJ2-3; D gene unclear. This TCR was recovered from a woman aged 18-30 years in good health. Specimen: naive CD4+ T cells from blood. CDR3 sequence: CASSDLSLSLTSTDTQYF. The CDR3, as DNA: TGTGCCAGCAGTGATCTCAGTCTCTCCCTAACTAGCACAGATACGCAGTATTTT.